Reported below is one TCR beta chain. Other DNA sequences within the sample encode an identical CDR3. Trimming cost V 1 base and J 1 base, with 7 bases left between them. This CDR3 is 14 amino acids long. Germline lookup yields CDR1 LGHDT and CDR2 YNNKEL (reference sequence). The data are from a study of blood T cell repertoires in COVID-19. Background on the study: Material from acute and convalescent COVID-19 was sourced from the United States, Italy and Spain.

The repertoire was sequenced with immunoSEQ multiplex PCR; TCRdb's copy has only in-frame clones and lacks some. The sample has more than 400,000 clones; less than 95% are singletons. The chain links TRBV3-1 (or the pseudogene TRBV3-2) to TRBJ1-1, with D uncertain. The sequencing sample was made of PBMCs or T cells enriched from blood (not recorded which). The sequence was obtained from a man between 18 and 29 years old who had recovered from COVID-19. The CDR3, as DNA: TGTGCCAGCAGCCAAGTCTCCGGGAACACTGAAGCTTTCTTT. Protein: CASSQVSGNTEAFF.